This TCR beta chain was captured by sequencing in a study of spatial heterogeneity in lung cancer. Study information: Detected beta-chain sequences consistently exceeded alpha-chain sequences. Mean representation of each unique TCR and UMI combination in the raw reads exceeded ten occurrences. Overall study results and limits: There were more appearances of ubiquitous expanded tumor TCRs in blood at resection than at follow-up.

This sample's time point: sample taken at primary tumor resection. Unsorted samples of tumor, nontumor lung or frozen PBMC had their whole RNA sequenced. Donation came from some 72 patients with untreated early-stage non-small cell lung cancer. A word on this clonotype: What it binds is unknown.

The CDR3 covers 12 residues. Per germline, CDR1 SNHLY and CDR2 FYNNEI. V dropped 6 bases and J dropped 6; count of bases not matched to a gene: 5. One entry per CDR3 protein results from TCRdb running MiXCR on the 5' RACE reads. This table has under 100,000 distinct CDR3 sequences, approximately 8.5% appearing once. Sample: PBMCs, taken at surgery. This receptor was obtained from a male donor with early-stage non-small cell lung cancer. The chain carries TRBV2 and TRBJ2-7; TRBD1 aligns across 7 bases. The CDR3 sequence is CASRPDRFEQYF. The CDR3 DNA is TGTGCCAGCAGGCCGGACAGGTTCGAGCAGTACTTC.